This T cell receptor beta chain was identified during a study of cytomegalovirus exposure and HLA in healthy donors. Overall study results and limits: A later analysis reportedly identified an Asian-associated ancestry cluster as carrying fewer N-insertions than the roughly 600-donor mean. Most TCR sequences were seen very rarely across donors, but some public TCRs occurred in many. A later analysis found most CMV-associated TCR beta chains apparently HLA-restricted.

Between the trimmed V and J ends, which lost 1 base and 1 base, there was a span of 5 bases. Germline-derived CDR1 and CDR2 are LGHNA and YSLEER. CDR3 length: 14 amino acids. A note on this clone: The antigen is unknown.

PCR involved 60 Vbeta and 13 Jbeta primers. The repertoire was sequenced with immunoSEQ multiplex PCR; TCRdb's copy has only in-frame clones and lacks some. The sample records about 200,000 clones, about 83% being singletons. The TCR sequence derives from a girl between 10 and 17 years old in good health and CMV-seronegative. This chain connects TRBV4-3 to TRBJ1-3; D gene ambiguous. Input material: PBMCs. CDR3 sequence (DNA): TGCGCCAGCAGCCAAGCAGCGTCTGGAAACACCATATATTTT. This codes for CASSQAASGNTIYF.